Listed below are T cell receptor beta chains from one sample, sequenced in a study of Graves' ophthalmopathy and Graves' hyperthyroidism. TCRdb ran MiXCR on the multiplex PCR reads and lists one entry per CDR3 protein. The sample holds tens of thousands of distinct CDR3 sequences, 52% seen once. Sequencing was performed on peripheral blood. The receptors stem from an adult man with Graves' ophthalmopathy. Each CDR3 is given with its conserved first and last residue. The order of the fields is clone size, D gene, J gene, V gene, CDR3 protein, CDR3 DNA. The D gene is left open where the match is weak. A row's size may be missing; if present it is once, few, many or a size class.

once | TRBD1 | TRBJ2-7 | TRBV20-1 | CSAGTGRNEQYF | TGCAGTGCCGGGACAGGGCGGAACGAGCAGTACTTC
many | - | TRBJ2-5 | TRBV5-1 | CASTRGEETQYF | TGCGCCAGCACAAGGGGGGAAGAGACCCAGTACTTC
- | TRBD2 | TRBJ2-7 | TRBV7-2 | CASSLGPGLAVDEQYF | TGTGCCAGCAGCTTAGGTCCGGGACTAGCGGTCGACGAGCAGTACTTC
many | - | TRBJ2-1 | TRBV6-2/TRBV6-3 | CASSYRGYEQFF | TGTGCCAGCAGTTACCGGGGGTATGAGCAGTTCTTC
- | - | TRBJ2-5 | TRBV15 | CATSRTQQRKETQCF | TGTGCCACCAGCAGGACCCAGCAGCGGAAAGAGACCCAGTGCTTC
many | - | TRBJ1-1 | TRBV19 | CASSIWRETEAFF | TGTGCCAGTAGTATATGGAGGGAAACTGAAGCTTTCTTT
- | TRBD1 | TRBJ2-1 | TRBV29-1 | CSVRTGGAHNEQFF | TGCAGCGTACGGACAGGGGGGGCTCACAATGAGCAGTTCTTC
- | TRBD2 | TRBJ2-7 | TRBV5-4 | CASSYSGTSYEQYF | TGTGCCAGCAGCTATAGCGGGACCTCCTACGAGCAGTACTTC
medium-sized | TRBD1 | TRBJ1-2 | TRBV10-3 | CAITRTGEHGYTF | TGTGCCATCACCCGGACAGGGGAACATGGCTACACCTTC
many | - | TRBJ2-1 | TRBV6-5 | CASMGAFTSYNEQFF | TGTGCCAGCATGGGAGCGTTCACGTCCTACAATGAGCAGTTCTTC
- | TRBD2 | TRBJ2-5 | TRBV7-9 | CASSLAGAGGVETQHF | TGTGCCAGCAGCTTAGCAGGGGCGGGAGGAGTAGAGACCCAGCACTTC
medium-sized | TRBD1 | TRBJ2-1 | TRBV20-1 | CSARYRGAEQFF | TGCAGTGCTAGGTACAGGGGCGCGGAGCAGTTCTTC
- | - | TRBJ2-1 | TRBV20-1 | CSARGGESSYNEQFF | TGCAGTGCTCGCGGAGGGGAAAGCTCCTACAATGAGCAGTTCTTC
- | TRBD1 | TRBJ1-1 | TRBV12-3/TRBV12-4 | CASSHTTGGRVSEAFF | TGTGCCAGCAGTCATACGACAGGGGGTCGGGTGTCAGAAGCTTTCTTT
many | - | TRBJ1-5 | TRBV6-1 | CASSELGIQPQHF | TGTGCCAGCAGCGAACTCGGGATCCAGCCCCAGCATTTT
- | TRBD1 | TRBJ2-3 | TRBV7-2 | CASSGKTGGTDTQYF | TGTGCCAGCAGCGGAAAGACAGGGGGCACAGATACGCAGTATTTT
many | - | TRBJ2-1 | TRBV11-3 | CASSLGGANSNEQFF | TGTGCCAGCAGCTTAGGGGGGGCAAATTCCAATGAGCAGTTCTTC
- | - | TRBJ2-7 | TRBV20-1 | CSALIGTTIPYEQYF | TGCAGTGCTCTCATCGGGACAACGATTCCCTACGAGCAGTACTTC
- | TRBD1 | TRBJ1-1 | TRBV20-1 | CSASFGTGNTEAFF | TGCAGTGCTAGTTTCGGGACAGGGAACACTGAAGCTTTCTTT
- | TRBD1 | TRBJ1-1 | TRBV20-1 | CSASPGGYDTGEHKAFF | TGCAGTGCTAGTCCAGGGGGCTATGACACCGGGGAGCATAAGGCTTTCTTT
- | - | TRBJ2-3 | TRBV20-1 | CSARGVGGDTQYF | TGCAGTGCTAGGGGGGTGGGTGGAGATACGCAGTATTTT
many | - | TRBJ1-2 | TRBV6-5 | CASSYGSRFLSYGYTF | TGTGCCAGCAGTTACGGTTCCAGATTTTTGTCCTATGGCTACACCTTC
- | - | TRBJ2-7 | TRBV10-3 | CAISETYEQYF | TGTGCCATCAGTGAGACCTACGAGCAGTACTTC
many | - | TRBJ2-5 | TRBV6-1 | CASSPPSNGETQYF | TGTGCCAGCAGCCCCCCTTCTAACGGTGAGACCCAGTACTTC
medium-sized | TRBD1 | TRBJ2-7 | TRBV20-1 | CSGTDRGRYEQYF | TGCAGTGGAACGGACAGGGGGCGCTACGAGCAGTACTTC
- | TRBD2 | TRBJ2-1 | TRBV11-1 | CASSLAGTSYEQFF | TGTGCCAGCAGCTTAGCGGGGACTAGCTATGAGCAGTTCTTC
many | TRBD2 | TRBJ2-2 | TRBV6-1 | CASDWAGENTGELFF | TGTGCGAGCGACTGGGCGGGGGAGAACACCGGGGAGCTGTTTTTT
- | TRBD2 | TRBJ2-1 | TRBV5-8 | CASSSLGRGLAANEQFF | TGTGCCAGCAGCTCCCTCGGGCGGGGACTAGCGGCCAATGAGCAGTTCTTC
many | - | TRBJ1-1 | TRBV13 | CASSPPTTGMNTEAFF | TGTGCCAGCAGCCCGCCCACTACAGGGATGAACACTGAAGCTTTCTTT
medium-sized | - | TRBJ2-3 | TRBV20-1 | CGTDTQYF | TGCGGCACAGATACGCAGTATTTT
- | - | TRBJ2-1 | TRBV29-1 | CSVEAGNEQFF | TGCAGCGTTGAGGCCGGCAATGAGCAGTTCTTC
few | - | TRBJ2-3 | TRBV2 | CASSGTYGADTQYF | TGTGCCAGCAGTGGGACCTACGGGGCAGATACGCAGTATTTT
- | TRBD2 | TRBJ2-7 | TRBV25-1 | CASSDSGRAYEQYF | TGTGCCAGCAGTGATAGCGGGCGCGCCTACGAGCAGTACTTC
- | TRBD1 | TRBJ2-7 | TRBV25-1 | CASSEDRGTYEQYF | TGTGCCAGCAGTGAAGACAGGGGGACCTACGAGCAGTACTTC
- | - | TRBJ2-3 | TRBV7-9 | CASSLRDGRTDTQYF | TGTGCCAGCAGCTTGAGGGACGGCCGCACAGATACGCAATATTTT
many | - | TRBJ1-2 | TRBV19 | CASSIDRQDGGYTF | TGTGCCAGTAGTATAGATAGGCAGGACGGGGGCTACACCTTC
- | - | TRBJ2-7 | TRBV7-9 | CASSFHLGGNSEQYF | TGTGCCAGCAGCTTCCATCTCGGCGGGAACTCCGAGCAGTACTTC
once | - | TRBJ1-5 | TRBV6-5 | CASSFSRQAPQHF | TGTGCCAGCAGTTTTTCCCGACAGGCGCCCCAGCATTTT
- | - | TRBJ1-2 | TRBV20-1 | CSARVVPKRGSYGYTF | TGCAGTGCTAGGGTCGTACCGAAACGGGGAAGTTATGGCTACACCTTC
few | TRBD2 | TRBJ2-3 | TRBV27 | CASSLSRLAGGRSTDTQYF | TGTGCCAGCAGTTTATCGCGGCTAGCGGGGGGACGCAGCACAGATACGCAGTATTTT